The rows below give T cell receptor beta chains drawn from one sample of a study of blood T cell repertoires in COVID-19. Sequencing was performed with immunoSEQ multiplex PCR; in TCRdb, only in-frame clones are kept and a portion is missing. Among over 150,000 clones listed, around 82% were seen once. Sequencing was carried out using peripheral blood. The receptors derive from a woman over 75 with active or convalescent COVID-19. CDR3s include the opening cysteine and the closing phenylalanine or tryptophan. D genes are given only for firm matches. A row's size may be missing; if present it is once, few, many or a size class.

abundance,v_gene,d_gene,j_gene,CDR3aa,CDR3nt
NA,TRBV5-8,TRBD1,TRBJ2-3,CASSLSGTGGTFSSTDTQYF,TGTGCCAGCAGCTTATCCGGGACAGGGGGCACTTTTTCTAGCACAGATACGCAGTATTTT
NA,TRBV19,NA,TRBJ2-1,CASSANYNEQFF,TGTGCCAGTAGTGCTAACTACAATGAGCAGTTCTTC
once,TRBV5-1,NA,TRBJ2-3,CASSRRRGVDTDTQYF,TGCGCCAGCAGCCGCCGGAGGGGAGTCGACACAGATACGCAGTATTTT
NA,TRBV28,NA,TRBJ1-3,CASILSWWAPGNTIYF,TGTGCCAGCATTTTATCCTGGTGGGCCCCTGGAAACACCATATATTTT
once,TRBV11-2,TRBD2,TRBJ2-1,CASSPPYGSGSEQFF,TGTGCCAGCAGCCCCCCTTATGGCAGCGGGAGTGAGCAGTTCTTC
NA,TRBV28,TRBD1,TRBJ1-5,CASSLQGALNQPQHF,TGTGCCAGCAGTTTACAGGGGGCCCTTAATCAGCCCCAGCATTTT
NA,TRBV28,TRBD1,TRBJ1-5,CASSPPTGGNQPQHF,TGTGCCAGCAGTCCGCCGACAGGGGGCAATCAGCCCCAGCATTTT
once,TRBV2,TRBD1,TRBJ1-3,CASKDRAGNTIYF,TGTGCCAGCAAAGACAGGGCTGGAAACACCATATATTTT
few,TRBV5-1,TRBD2,TRBJ2-7,CASSQAGLASGEQYF,TGCGCCAGCAGCCAAGCCGGACTAGCGTCGGGCGAGCAGTACTTC
NA,TRBV5-1,TRBD2,TRBJ2-1,CASSLRASGNYNEQFF,TGCGCCAGCAGCTTGCGCGCTAGCGGGAACTACAATGAGCAGTTCTTC
NA,TRBV5-1,TRBD2,TRBJ2-7,CASRTGLAGGDTYEQYF,TGCGCCAGCCGCACGGGACTAGCGGGAGGCGATACCTACGAGCAGTACTTC
NA,TRBV5-1,NA,TRBJ2-1,CASSLGAGSNEQFF,TGCGCCAGCAGCTTAGGGGCCGGGAGCAATGAGCAGTTCTTC
NA,TRBV4-1,TRBD1,TRBJ2-3,CASSQVGTGFDTQYF,TGCGCCAGCAGCCAAGTAGGGACAGGGTTTGATACGCAGTATTTT
NA,TRBV7-3,NA,TRBJ1-1,CASSLGTEAFF,TGTGCCAGCAGCCTCGGGACTGAAGCTTTCTTT
NA,TRBV2,NA,TRBJ2-2,CASSGGLPNTGELFF,TGTGCCAGCAGTGGGGGGCTGCCGAACACCGGGGAGCTGTTTTTT
NA,TRBV28,NA,TRBJ1-3,CASSLSPGAIYF,TGTGCCAGCAGTTTGAGTCCAGGGGCCATATATTTT
NA,TRBV6-1,TRBD1,TRBJ2-7,CASSEGTGVPYEQYF,TGTGCCAGCAGTGAAGGGACAGGGGTCCCCTACGAGCAGTACTTC
NA,TRBV5-6,TRBD1,TRBJ1-1,CASSIETGWAEAFF,TGTGCCAGCAGCATAGAGACAGGGTGGGCTGAAGCTTTCTTT
NA,TRBV5-1,NA,TRBJ2-2,CASSLRAGNTGELFF,TGCGCCAGCAGCTTGAGGGCGGGGAACACCGGGGAGCTGTTTTTT
NA,TRBV20-1,NA,TRBJ2-1,CSASGGVSSYNEQFF,TGCAGTGCTAGTGGCGGCGTAAGCTCCTACAATGAGCAGTTCTTC